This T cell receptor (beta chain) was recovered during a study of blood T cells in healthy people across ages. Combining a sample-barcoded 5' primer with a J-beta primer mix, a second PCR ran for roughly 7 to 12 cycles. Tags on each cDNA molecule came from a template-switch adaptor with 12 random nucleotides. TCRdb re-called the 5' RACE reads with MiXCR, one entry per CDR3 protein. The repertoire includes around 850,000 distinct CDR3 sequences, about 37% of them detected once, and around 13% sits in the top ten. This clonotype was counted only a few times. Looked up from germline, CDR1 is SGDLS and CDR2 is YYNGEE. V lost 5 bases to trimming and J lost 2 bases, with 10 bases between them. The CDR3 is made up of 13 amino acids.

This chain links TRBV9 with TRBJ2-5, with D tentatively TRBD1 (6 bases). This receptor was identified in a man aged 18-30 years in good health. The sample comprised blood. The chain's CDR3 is CASSRTVQETQYF. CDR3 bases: TGTGCCAGCAGTCGGACAGTGCAAGAGACCCAGTACTTC.